This T cell receptor (beta chain) was captured by sequencing in a study of cytomegalovirus exposure and HLA in healthy donors. In regard to this clone: No antigen is known for it.

Germline assignment: CDR1 LNHDA and CDR2 SQIVND (reference sequence). V was shortened by 3 bases and J by 2 bases, with 14 bases between the two germline ends. This CDR3 is 15 amino acids long. Study-level results: Using a false discovery rate of 0.05, a later analysis showed that 16,000 or so TCR beta sequences were associated with HLA alleles.

Amplification used 60 Vbeta primers and 13 Jbeta primers. Data came from immunoSEQ multiplex PCR; TCRdb stores just in-frame clones and leaves some out. The sample has roughly 190,000 clones, roughly 80% seen once. The receptor's source is a woman younger than 35 in good health and CMV-seronegative. V is TRBV19 and J is TRBJ2-7; D is perhaps TRBD2 (6 bases). The source material was PBMCs. CDR3 amino acids: CASSIDGTAAYEQYF. CDR3 sequence (DNA): TGTGCCAGTAGTATTGACGGGACTGCAGCCTACGAGCAGTACTTC. Variable domain in full (rest from reference TRBV19 and TRBJ2-7): DGGITQSPKYLFRKEGQNVTLSCEQNLNHDAMYWYRQDPGQGLRLIYYSQIVNDFQKGDIAEGYSVSREKKESFPLTVTSAQKNPTAFYLCASSIDGTAAYEQYFGPGTRLTVT.